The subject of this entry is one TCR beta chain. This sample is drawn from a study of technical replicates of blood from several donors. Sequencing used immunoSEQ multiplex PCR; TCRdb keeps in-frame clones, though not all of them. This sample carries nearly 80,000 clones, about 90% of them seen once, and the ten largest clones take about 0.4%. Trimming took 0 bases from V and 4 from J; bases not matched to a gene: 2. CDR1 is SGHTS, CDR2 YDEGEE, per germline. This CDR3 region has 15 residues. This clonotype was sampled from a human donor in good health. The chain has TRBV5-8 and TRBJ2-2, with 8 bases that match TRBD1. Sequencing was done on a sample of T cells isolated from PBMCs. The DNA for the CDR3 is TGTGCCAGCAGCTTGGGACAGGGGTTCACCGGGGAGCTGTTTTTT. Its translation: CASSLGQGFTGELFF.